The rows below give T cell receptor beta chains drawn from one sample of a study of T cell responses to AZD1222 COVID-19 vaccine. Libraries were prepared by immunoSEQ multiplex PCR; TCRdb keeps only in-frame clonotypes and omits some of them. The sample lists fewer than 150,000 clones, 80% to 95% occurring once. The sequences come from peripheral blood, collected on day 0 of AZD1222 vaccination. The receptors originated from an adult in good health. Each CDR3 is given with its conserved first and last residue. A D gene is named only where the DNA matches it firmly. The size entry is marked missing in some rows and otherwise reads once, few, many or a size class.

CDR3 DNA	CDR3 protein	D gene	J gene	V gene	clone size
TGTGCCAGCAGTTTATCCCTACCCGTATACGAGCAGTACTTC	CASSLSLPVYEQYF	.	TRBJ2-7	TRBV28	.
TGTGCCAGCAGTTTTTGGGACTATGAGCAGTTCTTC	CASSFWDYEQFF	.	TRBJ2-1	TRBV28	.
TGTGCCTGGAGTGTACGGGGGGAAGATGGCTACACCTTC	CAWSVRGEDGYTF	.	TRBJ1-2	TRBV30	.
TGTGCCAGCAGTTATACTACCGGAGACACCATATATTTT	CASSYTTGDTIYF	.	TRBJ1-3	TRBV6-5	.
TGTGCCAGTAAGAGAGACAGGTGGAACACTGAAGCTTTCTTT	CASKRDRWNTEAFF	.	TRBJ1-1	TRBV19	.
TGTGCCAGCAGCCAAAGCTTGAACAGGGGCTACGAGCAGTACTTC	CASSQSLNRGYEQYF	TRBD1	TRBJ2-7	TRBV3-1/TRBV3-2	.
TGTGCCAGCAGTACCGGACAGGGTGGCTACACCTTC	CASSTGQGGYTF	TRBD1	TRBJ1-2	TRBV28	once
TGCGCCAGCAGCCAAGGCCATGCCTACGAGCAGTACTTC	CASSQGHAYEQYF	.	TRBJ2-7	TRBV4-3	.
TGTGCCAGTAGGGGGCAGGACTGGGGCATTCAGTACTTC	CASRGQDWGIQYF	TRBD1	TRBJ2-4	TRBV6-5	.
TGCGCCAGCAGCGAGACCCTGATCGGCGCTAGCACAGATACGCAGTATTTT	CASSETLIGASTDTQYF	.	TRBJ2-3	TRBV4-3	.
TGTGCCATCAGTGACCCTGGACTAGCGGGGACCACCTACAATGAGCAGTTCTTC	CAISDPGLAGTTYNEQFF	TRBD2	TRBJ2-1	TRBV10-3	.
TGTGCCAGCAGCTTTTGTTATCAATATAGCAATCAGCCCCAGCATTTT	CASSFCYQYSNQPQHF	.	TRBJ1-5	TRBV7-3	once
TGCAGTGCGAGTTCCAGGGCTTATAGCAATCAGCCCCAGCATTTT	CSASSRAYSNQPQHF	.	TRBJ1-5	TRBV20-1	once
TGCGCCAGCAGACAGTCATATAGCAATCAGCCCCAGCATTTT	CASRQSYSNQPQHF	.	TRBJ1-5	TRBV10-2	once
TGTGCCAGCAGTTTTATCCACTCCTATGGCTACACCTTC	CASSFIHSYGYTF	.	TRBJ1-2	TRBV28	.
TGTGCCAGCAGCTTAGTTCCTCAGGGGGACTATGGCTACACCTTC	CASSLVPQGDYGYTF	TRBD1	TRBJ1-2	TRBV7-2	.
TGTGCCAGCAGCTCCGGACTAGCGGGAGGGCCGGCAACTGAGCAGTTCTTC	CASSSGLAGGPATEQFF	TRBD2	TRBJ2-1	TRBV5-5	.
TGTGCCACCAGTGATTCGCAGGGGCGAAGCGGCTACACCTTC	CATSDSQGRSGYTF	.	TRBJ1-2	TRBV24-1	.
TGTGCCAGCAGTTGGGGGAACTCCTACGAGCAGTACTTC	CASSWGNSYEQYF	.	TRBJ2-7	TRBV5-8	.
TGTGCCAGCAGCAAAAGCGGGACAGATGACCAGCCCCAGCATTTT	CASSKSGTDDQPQHF	TRBD1	TRBJ1-5	TRBV9	.
TGTGCCTGGACTAGCGGGAGGCGAGTAACGCAGTATTTT	CAWTSGRRVTQYF	TRBD2	TRBJ2-3	TRBV30	.
TGCGCCAGCAGCCAGCAGGGGGCAGTTTACGAGCAGTACTTC	CASSQQGAVYEQYF	TRBD1	TRBJ2-7	TRBV4-1	.
TGTGCCAGCAGCCGTAGATCGGGGGCGGGGAACGAGCAGTACTTC	CASSRRSGAGNEQYF	.	TRBJ2-7	TRBV7-2	.
.	CASSSVVGQGARLF	.	TRBJ1-1	TRBV6-4	once
TGTGCCAGTACCCCGGGCAGCATTGGGACCCAGCATTTT	CASTPGSIGTQHF	.	TRBJ1-5	TRBV19	.
TGTGCCAGCAGTTACGTCCGACAGGCGACTGAAGCTTTCTTT	CASSYVRQATEAFF	.	TRBJ1-1	TRBV6-5	few
TGTGCCAGCAGTTCTAGCGGGTCTAACACCGGGGAGCTGTTTTTT	CASSSSGSNTGELFF	TRBD2	TRBJ2-2	TRBV2	.
TGTGCCAGCAATCGCCTATATGAGGATTCACCCCTCCACTTT	CASNRLYEDSPLHF	.	TRBJ1-6	TRBV6-5	.
TGTGCCAGCAGCGTAGGGGGCGGGGAGCTGTTTTTT	CASSVGGGELFF	.	TRBJ2-2	TRBV9	.
TGTGCCAGCAGCCCATTGAGAACTAGCGGGAGGATGGTACGCTACGAGCAGTACTTC	CASSPLRTSGRMVRYEQYF	TRBD2	TRBJ2-7	TRBV28	.
TGTGCCAGCAGCCTGTCCACGATGGGGGAGCAGTACTTC	CASSLSTMGEQYF	.	TRBJ2-7	TRBV7-8	once
TGTGCCAGCAGTTTAGGAAGAGGCAGAGCTAATAATTCACCCCTCCACTTT	CASSLGRGRANNSPLHF	.	TRBJ1-6	TRBV5-8	.
TGTGCCAGCACCACAAGCCGGGACTACCCTCACGAGCAGTACTTC	CASTTSRDYPHEQYF	TRBD2	TRBJ2-7	TRBV28	.
TGTGCCAGCAGCAAGGACAGGAAAAATCGCCCCACCTACGAGCAGTACTTC	CASSKDRKNRPTYEQYF	TRBD1	TRBJ2-7	TRBV27	.
TGTGCCAGCAGCAGCGTTCGGGGCCCCGCTTACGAGCAGTACTTC	CASSSVRGPAYEQYF	.	TRBJ2-7	TRBV14	once
TGTGCCAGCAGCCTACCCCGTCAAGGGTTCAATCAGCCCCAGCATTTT	CASSLPRQGFNQPQHF	.	TRBJ1-5	TRBV28	.
TGTGCTAGTGTCCGAGCGGGAGGGCCCTCGGGTGAGCAGTTCTTC	CASVRAGGPSGEQFF	TRBD2	TRBJ2-1	TRBV12-5	.
TGCGCCAGCAGCTTTTCAGGGGAGGATGGCTACACCTTC	CASSFSGEDGYTF	.	TRBJ1-2	TRBV5-1	.